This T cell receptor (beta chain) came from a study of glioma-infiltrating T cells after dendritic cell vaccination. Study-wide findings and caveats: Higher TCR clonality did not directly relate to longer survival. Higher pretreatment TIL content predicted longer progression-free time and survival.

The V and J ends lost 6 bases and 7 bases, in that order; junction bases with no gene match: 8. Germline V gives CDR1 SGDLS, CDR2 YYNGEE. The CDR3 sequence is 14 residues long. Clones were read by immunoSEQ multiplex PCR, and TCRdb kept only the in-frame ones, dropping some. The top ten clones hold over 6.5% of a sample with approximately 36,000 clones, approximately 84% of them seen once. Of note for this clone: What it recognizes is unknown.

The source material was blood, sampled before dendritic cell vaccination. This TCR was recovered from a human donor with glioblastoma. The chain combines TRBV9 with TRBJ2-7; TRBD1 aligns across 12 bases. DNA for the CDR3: TGTGCCAGCACTCCGGGACAGGGGGCGGGGGAGCAGTACTTC. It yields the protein CASTPGQGAGEQYF. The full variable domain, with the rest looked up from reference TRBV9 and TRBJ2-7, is DSGVTQTPKHLITATGQRVTLRCSPRSGDLSVYWYQQSLDQGLQFLIQYYNGEERAKGNILERFSAQQFPDLHSELNLSSLELGDSALYFCASTPGQGAGEQYFGPGTRLTVT.